This T cell receptor (beta chain) was retrieved from a study of identical twins. Study results and caveats: Fewer insertions marked abundant cord blood beta clonotypes; young adult naive trended weakly, memory not at all. Conclusions came from cross-sectional statistical analysis, not from following the same donors. Out-of-frame alpha sequences common to twins were enriched for low generation probability.

This clonotype has ten or more counts. Its antigen is unidentified. Trimming shortened V by 5 bases and J by 4 bases, and 20 bases separated the two germline ends. This CDR3 has 16 residues. CDR1 is SGHVS and CDR2 is FQNEAQ in the germline V gene. Unique molecular identifiers were present on cDNA, and template switching added a universal primer site. Using its own MiXCR run on the 5' RACE reads, TCRdb lists one record per CDR3 protein. Of about 100,000 distinct CDR3 sequences in the sample, 5.9% are singletons; the top ten hold about 12%. The chain is built from TRBV7-8 and TRBJ1-1; D is unclear. Sequencing used memory T cells sorted from blood. This clonotype originated in a woman aged 45 to 65 in good health. CDR3 loop: CASSPGIWVGGTEAFF. The CDR3 DNA follows: TGTGCCAGCAGCCCCGGGATATGGGTCGGAGGCACTGAAGCTTTCTTT. The full variable domain, its missing parts supplied by reference TRBV7-8 and TRBJ1-1, is GAGVSQSPRYKVAKRGQDVALRCDPISGHVSLFWYQQALGQGPEFLTYFQNEAQLDKSGLPSDRFFAERPEGSVSTLKIQRTQQEDSAVYLCASSPGIWVGGTEAFFGQGTRLTVV.